This record covers a single TCR beta chain. Alongside a J-beta primer mix, a sample-barcoded 5' primer served in a second PCR lasting roughly 6 to 12 cycles. Individual samples furnished no less than 2.5 million CDR3-containing paired-end reads apiece. Using its own MiXCR run on the 5' RACE reads, TCRdb lists one record per CDR3 protein. The sample lists about 970,000 distinct CDR3 sequences, just over 50% occurring once. This entry comes from a study of blood T cells in healthy people across ages. This receptor was identified in a woman aged 55-70 years in good health. What was sequenced was blood.

CDR3 amino acids: CASSKTVSGSGTDTQYF. DNA for the CDR3: TGCGCCAGCAGTAAGACCGTAAGCGGTAGCGGGACAGATACGCAGTATTTT. The chain uses TRBV5-1 and TRBJ2-3; 7 nucleotides agree with TRBD2. Per the germline V gene, CDR1 is SGHRS and CDR2 is YFSETQ. The CDR3 contains 17 residues. V dropped 5 bases and J dropped 3; count of bases not matched to a gene: 15.